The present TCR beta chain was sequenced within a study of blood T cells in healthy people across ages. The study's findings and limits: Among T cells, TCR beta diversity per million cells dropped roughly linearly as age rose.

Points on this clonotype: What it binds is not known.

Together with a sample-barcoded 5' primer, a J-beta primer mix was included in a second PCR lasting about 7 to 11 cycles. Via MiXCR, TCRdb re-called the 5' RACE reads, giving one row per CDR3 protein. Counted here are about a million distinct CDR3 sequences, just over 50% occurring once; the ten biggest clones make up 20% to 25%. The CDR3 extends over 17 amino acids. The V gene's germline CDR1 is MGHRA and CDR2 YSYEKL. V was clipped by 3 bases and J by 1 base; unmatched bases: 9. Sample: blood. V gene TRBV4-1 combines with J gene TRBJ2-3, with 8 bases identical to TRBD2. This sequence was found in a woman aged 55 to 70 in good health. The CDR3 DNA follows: TGCGCCAGCAGCCAGCTGATCGGGAGGGCCGGCACAGATACGCAGTATTTT. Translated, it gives CASSQLIGRAGTDTQYF.